This T cell receptor beta chain stems from a study of T cells after yellow fever vaccination. About the research overall: SMART-Seq v4 Ultra Low Input prepared the low-cell-number fractions. Points from the study as a whole: Repertoires obtained by FACS sorting could include abundant clonotypes that entered as contaminants from the bulk population.

This clonotype was recorded at least ten times. Its matching antigen is unknown. A single record per CDR3 protein comes from TCRdb applying MiXCR to the 5' RACE reads. The data contain approximately 350,000 distinct CDR3 sequences, 9.5% to 13% of them singletons. The germline gives CDR1 LNHNV, CDR2 YYDKDF (reference sequence). V was pared by 5 bases and J by 5 bases, with 12 bases between. The CDR3 is 14 residues long. Sequencing used PBMCs, obtained on the day of the first yellow fever vaccination. This chain links TRBV15 with TRBJ2-2, with D tentatively TRBD2 (5 bases). The sequence came from a man aged 18-30 years who received the YFV17D yellow fever vaccine. In DNA, the CDR3 is TGTGCCACCAGCGTAGGCGGGCCGACCGGGGAGCTGTTTTTT. Translated, it gives CATSVGGPTGELFF. Filled out from reference TRBV15 and TRBJ2-2, the complete variable domain reads DAMVIQNPRYQVTQFGKPVTLSCSQTLNHNVMYWYQQKSSQAPKLLFHYYDKDFNNEADTPDNFQSRRPNTSFCFLDIRSPGLGDTAMYLCATSVGGPTGELFFGEGSRLTVL.